The present TCR beta chain was sequenced within a study of T cell responses to AZD1222 COVID-19 vaccine. Study summary: The analysis combined second doses at about 4 or about 12 weeks.

This CDR3 region has 16 residues. CDR1 is SGHVS, CDR2 FQNEAQ, per germline. Between the trimmed V and J ends, which lost 1 base and 5 bases, there was a span of 17 bases. The assay was immunoSEQ multiplex PCR, and TCRdb's table has in-frame clones only and misses some. Of 95,000 to 110,000 clones in the sample, about 91% were seen once. Specimen: peripheral blood, collected on day 0 of AZD1222 vaccination. This receptor was identified in an adult in good health. The chain has TRBV7-8 and TRBJ2-5; D is unresolved. CDR3 nucleotides: TGTGCCAGCAGCTTAGTTGGTAGCCCAGTCGAGGAGACCCAGTACTTC. It is translated as CASSLVGSPVEETQYF.